The T cell receptor beta chain described here comes from a study of PD-L1 blockade in urothelial cancer. For the study at large: Of approximately 30 patients, around 25 were males with bladder-origin urothelial cancer. At 6 weeks and at 3 weeks (second dose) after treatment start, blood was analyzed. Specimens of blood held a median count of about 150,000 T cells.

The method was immunoSEQ multiplex PCR; TCRdb's version includes in-frame clones alone and lacks a portion of them. The sample shows roughly 32,000 clones, around 80% of them seen only once. CDR3 length equals 13 residues. V was clipped by 1 base and J by 2 bases, with 6 bases between them. Germline V gene sequence: CDR1 GTSNPN, CDR2 SVGIG (reference sequence). The sequences come from PBMCs, collected around atezolizumab (anti-PD-L1) treatment. The sequence was collected from a man in his 60s with urothelial cancer. This chain links TRBV30 with TRBJ1-5; possible D gene TRBD1, 6 bases. CDR3 sequence reads: CAWSDRGNQPQHF. In DNA, the CDR3 is TGTGCCTGGAGTGACAGGGGCAATCAGCCCCAGCATTTT.